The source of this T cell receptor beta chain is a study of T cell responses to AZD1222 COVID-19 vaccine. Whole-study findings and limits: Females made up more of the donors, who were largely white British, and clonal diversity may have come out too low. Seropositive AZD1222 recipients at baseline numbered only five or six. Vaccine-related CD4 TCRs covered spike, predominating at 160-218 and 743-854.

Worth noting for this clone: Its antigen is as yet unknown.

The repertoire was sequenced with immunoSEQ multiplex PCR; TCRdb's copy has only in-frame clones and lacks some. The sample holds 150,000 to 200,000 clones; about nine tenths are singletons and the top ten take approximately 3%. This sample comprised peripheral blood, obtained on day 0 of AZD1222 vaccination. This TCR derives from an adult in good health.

The CDR3: CASSLGGGNQPQHF. DNA of the CDR3: TGTGCCAGCAGCTTGGGGGGTGGGAATCAGCCCCAGCATTTT. The J gene is TRBJ1-5, the V gene TRBV7-8; perhaps TRBD1 as D (5 bases). The CDR3 totals 14 residues. CDR1 SGHVS and CDR2 FQNEAQ come from the germline V gene. Trimming removed 3 bases at V and 4 bases at J, with 10 bases between.